This passage covers 6 T cell receptor beta chains from one sample sequenced in a study of beta chain features in type 1 diabetes. For these TCRs, the target antigens are not known. Expressed TCRB transcripts were sequenced after all isolated RNA was converted to cDNA. Repertoires were generated with immunoSEQ multiplex PCR, while TCRdb's copy carries only in-frame clones and drops some. Here the sample spans 160,000 or so clones, approximately 9.1% being singletons. Findings of the study overall: Type 1 diabetes patients had TCRB CDR3s that were shorter (moderately but significantly so) in all four CD4+ subsets.

The sequenced sample was central memory CD4+ T cells from blood. The receptor source for this set is a woman aged 25 to 39 with type 1 diabetes.

This clone occurred a few times. The CDR3 DNA follows: TGTGCCAGCAGCTCTCCTATGCGGCCCTATGGCTACACCTTC. Residues: CASSSPMRPYGYTF. The rearrangement links TRBV5-4 to TRBJ1-2; D gene uncertain. The CDR3 is made up of 14 amino acids. The V gene lost 3 bases and the J gene lost 4 bases, with 13 bases spanning the gap. Germline CDR1 SGHNT, CDR2 YYREEE (reference sequence).

This clone appeared a few times. This chain uses TRBV29-1 with TRBJ2-1; 8 nucleotides line up with TRBD2. Germline values: CDR1 SQVTM, CDR2 ANQGSEA. The CDR3 totals 14 residues. V gave up 7 bases and J gave up 6 bases; unmatched junction bases: 11. CDR3 protein: CSGSQVAGFNEQFF. The CDR3 DNA follows: TGCAGCGGGTCCCAAGTAGCGGGGTTCAATGAGCAGTTCTTC.

This chain joins TRBV5-4 and TRBJ2-3, with D possibly matching TRBD2 (8 bases). The CDR3 totals 14 residues. V lost 9 bases and J 6 bases, leaving 20 bases between the germline ends. CDR1 is SGHNT and CDR2 is YYREEE in the germline V gene (reference sequence). The CDR3 sequence: CATASGRGGDTQYF. The DNA of the CDR3 is TGTGCCACCGCAAGCGGGAGAGGGGGCGATACGCAGTATTTT.

This clone came up a few times. This chain joins TRBV27 and TRBJ1-1; TRBD1 might be the D (5 bases). The CDR3 loop spans 14 amino acids. V lost 5 bases and J 0 bases, leaving 10 bases between the germline ends. Germline lookup yields CDR1 MNHEY and CDR2 SMNVEV (reference sequence). The CDR3 sequence: CASSPRVMNTEAFF. DNA of the CDR3: TGTGCCAGCAGTCCCAGGGTTATGAACACTGAAGCTTTCTTT.

The genes are TRBV29-1 and TRBJ2-7; TRBD2 is a possible D gene (5 bases). Germline V CDR1 and CDR2: SQVTM, ANQGSEA. The CDR3 consists of 11 residues. Trimming took off 5 bases at V and 9 bases at J, with 14 bases between the two ends. CDR3 nucleotide sequence: TGCAGCGTTTTTTCGGAGGAGCGGCAGTACTTC. Protein product: CSVFSEERQYF.

This clone was observed a handful of times. The gene calls are TRBV10-3 and TRBJ2-1, with 9 positions matching TRBD1. CDR1 ENHRY and CDR2 SYGVKD come from the germline V gene. V shed 5 bases, J shed 5 bases, and the junction held 10 bases outside the gene matches. The CDR3 has 16 amino acids. CDR3 nucleotides: TGTGCCATCAGTCCTCGAACAGGGGGCTGGGACAATGAGCAGTTCTTC. Translation: CAISPRTGGWDNEQFF.